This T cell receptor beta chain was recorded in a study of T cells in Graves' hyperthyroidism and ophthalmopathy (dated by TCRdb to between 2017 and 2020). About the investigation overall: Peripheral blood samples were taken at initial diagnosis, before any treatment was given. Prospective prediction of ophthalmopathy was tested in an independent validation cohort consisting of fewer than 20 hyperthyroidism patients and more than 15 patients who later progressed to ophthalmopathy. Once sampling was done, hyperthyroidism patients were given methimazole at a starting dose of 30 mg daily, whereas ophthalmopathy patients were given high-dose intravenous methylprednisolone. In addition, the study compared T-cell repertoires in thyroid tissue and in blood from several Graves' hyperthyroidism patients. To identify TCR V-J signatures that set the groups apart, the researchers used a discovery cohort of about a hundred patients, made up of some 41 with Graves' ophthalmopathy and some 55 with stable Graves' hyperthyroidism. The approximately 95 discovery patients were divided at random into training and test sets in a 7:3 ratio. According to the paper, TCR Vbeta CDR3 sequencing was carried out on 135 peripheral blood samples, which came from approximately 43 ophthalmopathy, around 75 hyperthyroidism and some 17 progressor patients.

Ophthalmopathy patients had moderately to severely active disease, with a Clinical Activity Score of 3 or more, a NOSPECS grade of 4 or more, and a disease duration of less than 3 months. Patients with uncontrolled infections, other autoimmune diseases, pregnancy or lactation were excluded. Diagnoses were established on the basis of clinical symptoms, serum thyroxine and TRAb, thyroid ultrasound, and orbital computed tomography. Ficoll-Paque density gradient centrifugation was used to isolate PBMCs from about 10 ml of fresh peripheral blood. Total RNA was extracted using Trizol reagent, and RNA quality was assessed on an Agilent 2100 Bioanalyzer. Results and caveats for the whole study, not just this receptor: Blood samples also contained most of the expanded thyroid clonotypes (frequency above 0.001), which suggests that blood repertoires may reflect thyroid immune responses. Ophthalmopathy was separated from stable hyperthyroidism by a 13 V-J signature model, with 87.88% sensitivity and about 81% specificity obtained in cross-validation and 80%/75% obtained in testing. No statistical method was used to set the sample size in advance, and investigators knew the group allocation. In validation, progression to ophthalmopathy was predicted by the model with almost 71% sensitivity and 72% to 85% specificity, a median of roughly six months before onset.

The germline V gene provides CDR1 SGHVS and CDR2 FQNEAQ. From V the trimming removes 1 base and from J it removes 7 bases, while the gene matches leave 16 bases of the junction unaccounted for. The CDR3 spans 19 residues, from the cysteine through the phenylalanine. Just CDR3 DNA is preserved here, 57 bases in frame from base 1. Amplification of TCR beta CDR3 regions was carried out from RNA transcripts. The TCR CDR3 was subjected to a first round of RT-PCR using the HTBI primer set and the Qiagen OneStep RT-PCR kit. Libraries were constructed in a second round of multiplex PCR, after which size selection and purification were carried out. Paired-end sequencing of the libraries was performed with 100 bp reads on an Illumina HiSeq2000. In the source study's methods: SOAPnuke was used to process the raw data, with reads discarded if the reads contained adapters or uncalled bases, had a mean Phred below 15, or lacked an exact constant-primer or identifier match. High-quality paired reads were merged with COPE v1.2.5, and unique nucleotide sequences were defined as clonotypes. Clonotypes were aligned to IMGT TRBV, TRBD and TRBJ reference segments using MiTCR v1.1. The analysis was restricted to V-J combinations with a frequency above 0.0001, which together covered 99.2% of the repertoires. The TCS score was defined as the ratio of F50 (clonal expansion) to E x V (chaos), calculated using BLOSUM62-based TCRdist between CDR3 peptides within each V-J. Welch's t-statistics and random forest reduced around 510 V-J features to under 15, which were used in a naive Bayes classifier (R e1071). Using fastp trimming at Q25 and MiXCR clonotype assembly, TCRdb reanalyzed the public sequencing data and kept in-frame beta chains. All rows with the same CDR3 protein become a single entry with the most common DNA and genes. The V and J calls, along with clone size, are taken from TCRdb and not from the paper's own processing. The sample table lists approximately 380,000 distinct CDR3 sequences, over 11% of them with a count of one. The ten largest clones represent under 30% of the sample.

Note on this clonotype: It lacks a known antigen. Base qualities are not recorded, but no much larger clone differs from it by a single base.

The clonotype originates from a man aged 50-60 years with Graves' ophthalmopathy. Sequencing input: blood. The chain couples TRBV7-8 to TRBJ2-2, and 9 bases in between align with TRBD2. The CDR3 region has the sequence CASSLVGTGGGRANGELFF. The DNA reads TGTGCCAGCAGCTTAGTCGGGACCGGGGGCGGGAGGGCGAACGGGGAGCTGTTTTTT.